Presented here are 15 T cell receptor beta chains from one specimen sequenced in a study of radiotherapy plus CTLA-4 blockade in lung cancer. TCRdb's copy holds only in-frame clones and misses some; the assay was immunoSEQ multiplex PCR. The sample carries under 110,000 clones, more than 75% recorded once. Specimen: peripheral blood, collected from a patient treated with radiotherapy plus ipilimumab. These receptors came from a human donor with non-small cell lung cancer that progressed on radiotherapy plus ipilimumab. Some clones in this sample may be carry-over from other donors' samples.

The J gene is TRBJ1-6, the V gene TRBV6-1; 9 nucleotides match TRBD1. V trimming: 6 bases; J trimming: 8 bases; junction bases outside the gene matches: 5. Germline lookup yields CDR1 MNHNS and CDR2 SASEGT. The CDR3 runs to 14 residues. CDR3 in amino acids: CASSWDREYSPLHF. In DNA, the CDR3 is TGTGCCAGCAGCTGGGACAGGGAGTATTCACCCCTCCACTTT.

The V gene is TRBV7-6, the J gene TRBJ1-2; TRBD1 aligns across 9 bases. Germline loops: CDR1 SGHVS, CDR2 FNYEAQ. The CDR3 extends over 13 amino acids. V lost 5 bases, J lost 8 bases, and 6 bases stayed unmatched. The CDR3 region is CASSHRQGVGYTF. The CDR3 nucleotides are TGTGCCAGCAGCCATCGACAGGGGGTGGGCTACACCTTC.

The chain joins TRBV12-5 to TRBJ1-3; D remains ambiguous. Germline CDR1 is LGHNT and CDR2 is FRNRAP. The CDR3 consists of 17 residues. The ends were cut back, 0 bases at V and 0 bases at J, with 12 bases in the middle. CDR3 sequence: CASGLVRGRSSGNTIYF. The CDR3 DNA reads as TGTGCTAGTGGTTTGGTCCGGGGAAGAAGCTCTGGAAACACCATATATTTT.

The genes are TRBV5-1 and TRBJ1-1; D call uncertain. The CDR3 is 13 residues long. V lost 4 bases and J lost 0, with 7 bases in between. The germline V gene has CDR1 SGHRS and CDR2 YFSETQ. The CDR3 is CASSLEMNTEAFF. CDR3 bases: TGCGCCAGCAGCCTGGAAATGAACACTGAAGCTTTCTTT.

The chain employs TRBV29-1 and TRBJ1-2; 10 bases map to TRBD1. Germline V gene data show CDR1 as SQVTM and CDR2 as ANQGSEA. J gave up 8 bases and V 5 bases, and 8 bases lay outside the gene matches. The CDR3 is made up of 13 amino acids. CDR3 protein: CSVLGDRGGGYTF. The DNA of the CDR3 is TGCAGCGTTCTGGGGGACAGGGGAGGAGGCTACACCTTC.

This chain uses TRBV21-1 with TRBJ2-5; the D segment call TRBD2 is taken from the table without a DNA check. TRBV21-1 is a listed pseudogene. This CDR3 is built from 15 residues. The CDR3 protein is CASSKGPGGEETQYF. DNA of the CDR3: TGTGCCAGCAGCAAAGGACCGGGAGGGGAGGAGACCCAGTACTTC.

V is TRBV18 and J is TRBJ2-1; D is perhaps TRBD1 (6 bases). Germline CDR1 KGHSH, CDR2 LQKENI. V was pared by 2 bases and J by 1 base, with 15 bases between. This CDR3 contains 17 residues. The CDR3 nucleotides are TGTGCCAGCTCACCATCCAAGACAGGCAGGTCCTACAATGAGCAGTTCTTC. As protein: CASSPSKTGRSYNEQFF.

The chain is built from TRBV25-1 and TRBJ1-6; D gene unclear. The CDR3 spans 15 residues. Trimming stripped 1 base from V and 1 base from J, with 5 bases between. Germline V CDR1 and CDR2: MGHDK, SYGVNS. Written as DNA, the CDR3 is TGTGCCAGCAGTGAATCGATGTCCTATAATTCACCCCTCCACTTT. It translates to CASSESMSYNSPLHF.

The CDR3, as DNA: TGTGCCAGAAGCTTGGAGTGCACCGGGGAGCTGTTTTTT. Its translation: CARSLECTGELFF. The V call is TRBV5-3, the J call TRBJ2-2, with D hard to call. TRBV5-3 is marked as an open reading frame, function uncertain. The CDR3 runs 13 residues. V was trimmed by 0 bases and J by 4 bases, leaving 4 bases between them.

This clone was seen just once. V is TRBV29-1 and J is TRBJ2-3; perhaps TRBD1 as D (6 bases). With 6 bases removed from V and 2 bases from J, the gap between germline ends came to 12 bases. The CDR3 sequence is 13 residues long. Per germline, CDR1 SQVTM and CDR2 ANQGSEA. CDR3 sequence reads: CSVQVGATDTQYF. For the CDR3, the DNA is TGCAGCGTCCAGGTGGGGGCCACAGATACGCAGTATTTT.

V and J are TRBV6-4 and TRBJ1-1; D is ambiguous. The germline V gene has CDR1 MRHNA and CDR2 SNTAGT. The ends were cut back, 7 bases at V and 1 base at J, with 10 bases in the middle. This CDR3 spans 13 amino acids. The DNA of the CDR3 is TGTGCCAGCACACGGACGGAGAACACTGAAGCTTTCTTT. It is translated as CASTRTENTEAFF.

In DNA, the CDR3 is TGTGCCAGCAGCCAAGTCGCAGGGATCCGAACTGGGGCCAACGTCCTGACTTTC. As protein: CASSQVAGIRTGANVLTF. This sequence joins TRBV4-2 and TRBJ2-6, with D perhaps matching TRBD1 (5 bases). The CDR3 has 18 residues. V was shortened by 1 base and J by 2 bases, with 15 bases between the two germline ends. Germline CDR1 is LGHNA and CDR2 is YNFKEQ.

The chain is built from TRBV14 and TRBJ1-3; D is ambiguous. The ends were cut back, 5 bases at V and 0 bases at J, with 11 bases in the middle. This CDR3 region has 15 residues. Germline V lookup: CDR1 SGHDN, CDR2 FVKESK. The CDR3 sequence is CASSEQLVSGNTIYF. Here the CDR3 DNA reads TGTGCCAGCAGCGAACAGCTAGTCTCTGGAAACACCATATATTTT.

The rearrangement links TRBV4-3 to TRBJ1-1; D gene ambiguous. Trimming cost V 1 base and J 0 bases, with 24 bases left between them. CDR1 LGHNA and CDR2 YSLEER come from the germline V gene. CDR3 length: 20 amino acids. The CDR3 loop reads CASSQGVSVYSSAMNTEAFF. CDR3 sequence (DNA): TGCGCCAGCAGCCAAGGGGTTTCAGTTTACTCCTCGGCTATGAACACTGAAGCTTTCTTT.

This clone was observed a single time. This rearrangement joins TRBV7-3 to TRBJ2-5; D is undetermined. The germline V and J ends were trimmed by 6 bases and 4 bases, with 12 bases remaining between them. The CDR3 covers 13 residues. Germline CDR1 SGHTA, CDR2 FQGTGA. CDR3 protein: CASSSPGGETQYF. The CDR3 DNA follows: TGTGCCAGCAGTTCCCCGGGCGGAGAGACCCAGTACTTC. The full variable domain, in which reference TRBV7-3 and TRBJ2-5 provide the parts outside the CDR3, is GAGVSQTPSNKVTEKGKYVELRCDPISGHTALYWYRQSLGQGPEFLIYFQGTGAADDSGLPNDRFFAVRPEGSVSTLKIQRTERGDSAVYLCASSSPGGETQYFGPGTRLLVL.